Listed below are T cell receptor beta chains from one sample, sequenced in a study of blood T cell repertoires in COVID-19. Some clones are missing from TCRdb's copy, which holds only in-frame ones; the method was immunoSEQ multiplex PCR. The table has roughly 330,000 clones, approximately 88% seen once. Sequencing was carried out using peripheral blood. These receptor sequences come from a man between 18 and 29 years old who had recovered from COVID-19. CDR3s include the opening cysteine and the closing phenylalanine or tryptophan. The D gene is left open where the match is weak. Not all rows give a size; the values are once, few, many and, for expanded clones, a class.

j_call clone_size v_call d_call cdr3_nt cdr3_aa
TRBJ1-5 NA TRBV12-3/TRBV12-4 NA TGTGCCAGCAAGGGGCAGGGTAGTCAGCCCCAGCATTTT CASKGQGSQPQHF
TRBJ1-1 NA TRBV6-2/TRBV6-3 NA TGTGCCAGCAGTTACGGGGGAGGAGGGGAACAAGCTTTCTTT CASSYGGGGEQAFF
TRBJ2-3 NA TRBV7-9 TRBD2 TGTGCCAGCAGCCCGGGACTAGCGGCTAGCACAGATACGCAGTATTTT CASSPGLAASTDTQYF
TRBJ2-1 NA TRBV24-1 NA TGTGCCACCAGTGACTCCAGGTACTCCAATGAGCAGTTCTTC CATSDSRYSNEQFF
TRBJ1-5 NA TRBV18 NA TGTGCCAGCTCACCAGGAGGGAATAGCAATCAGCCCCAGCATTTT CASSPGGNSNQPQHF
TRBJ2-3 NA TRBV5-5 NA TGTGCCAGCAGCTTGGTGGGCAGGGTAAAGAAGGAAGATACGCAGTATTTT CASSLVGRVKKEDTQYF
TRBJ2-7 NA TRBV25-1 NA TGTGCCAGCAGCATGGACAGTTACGAGCAGTACTTC CASSMDSYEQYF
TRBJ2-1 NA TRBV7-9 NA TGTGCCAGCAGCTTAGCAGTGACTACCAACAATGAGCAGTTCTTC CASSLAVTTNNEQFF
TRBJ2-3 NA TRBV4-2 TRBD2 TGTGCCAGCAGCCAGAACGAGCGGGGTACGACAGATACGCAGTATTTT CASSQNERGTTDTQYF
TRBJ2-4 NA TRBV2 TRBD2 TGTGCCAGCAGACAGGGGCCTAGCGGGATGGAAAACATTCAGTACTTC CASRQGPSGMENIQYF
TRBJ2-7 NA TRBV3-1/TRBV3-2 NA TGTGCCAGCAGCCAAGATAGGGCTGCAGGGGCGGGCGAGCAGTACTTC CASSQDRAAGAGEQYF
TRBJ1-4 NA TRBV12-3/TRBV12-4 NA TGTGCCAGCAGTCCAAGGGGTGAAAAACTGTTTTTT CASSPRGEKLFF
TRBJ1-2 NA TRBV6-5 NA TGTGCCAGCAGTCCCGGCGACTTACGAGGCTACACCTTC CASSPGDLRGYTF
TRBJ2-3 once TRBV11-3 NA TGTGCCAGCAGCTTAGGCGGGGCCCGGGATACGCAGTATTTT CASSLGGARDTQYF
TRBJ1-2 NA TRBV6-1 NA TGTGCCAGCAGTGAAATGGGGCCAGGGAACTATGGCTACACCTTC CASSEMGPGNYGYTF
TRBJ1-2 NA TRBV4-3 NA TGCGCCAGCAGCCAAGACTCTTATGGCTACACCTTC CASSQDSYGYTF
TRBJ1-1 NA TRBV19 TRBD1 TGTGCCAGTAGCAGGGACAGGCGGAACACTGAAGCTTTCTTT CASSRDRRNTEAFF
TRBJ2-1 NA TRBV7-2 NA TGTGCCAGCAGCATGGGACTCCATAATGAGCAGTTCTTC CASSMGLHNEQFF
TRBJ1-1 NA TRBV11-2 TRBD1 TGTGCCAGCAGCATGGGACAGGGAAGAGAAGCTTTCTTT CASSMGQGREAFF
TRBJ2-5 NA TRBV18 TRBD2 TGTGCCAGCTCACCCGGACTAGCGGGAACAGAGACCCAGTACTTC CASSPGLAGTETQYF
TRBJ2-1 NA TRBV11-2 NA TGTGCCAGCAGCTTCCTGGGTGGAGTCCGGTTCCCCAATGAGCAGTTCTTC CASSFLGGVRFPNEQFF
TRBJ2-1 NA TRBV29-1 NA TGCAGCGTTGAAGGGATTGTAGGGAGCTCCTACAATGAGCAGTTCTTC CSVEGIVGSSYNEQFF
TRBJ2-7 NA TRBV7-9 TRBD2 TGTGCCAGCAGCTTGGCGGGAGCGGGGGAGCAGTACTTC CASSLAGAGEQYF
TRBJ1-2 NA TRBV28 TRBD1 TGTGCCAGCAGTTTAGTTGGACAGGGAATATTGGGCTACACCTTC CASSLVGQGILGYTF
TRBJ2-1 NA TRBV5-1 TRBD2 TGCGCCAGCAGCTCCCTAGCGGGAGGTGATGAGCAGTTCTTC CASSSLAGGDEQFF
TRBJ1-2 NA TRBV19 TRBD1 TGTGCCAGTAAGGGCCCAGGGGGGTATGGCTACACCTTC CASKGPGGYGYTF
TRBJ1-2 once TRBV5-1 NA TGCGCCAGCAGCTTGGAAGGGTCCCGGGCAGACTACGGCTACACCTTC CASSLEGSRADYGYTF
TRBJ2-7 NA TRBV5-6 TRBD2 TGTGCCAGCAGCTTGTGGAGCGGGGCGGGGTACTTC CASSLWSGAGYF
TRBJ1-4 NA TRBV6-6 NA TGTGCCAGCAGCCTCAGGGGAGAGGAAAAACTGTTTTTT CASSLRGEEKLFF
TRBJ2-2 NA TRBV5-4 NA TGTGCCAGCACAAAGGAGCTATCCGGGGAGCTGTTTTTT CASTKELSGELFF
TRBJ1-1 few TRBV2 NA TGTGCCAGCAGTGAATTGGTCTCAGACACTGAAGCTTTCTTT CASSELVSDTEAFF
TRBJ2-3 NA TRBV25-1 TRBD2 TGTGCCAGCATGCCAGCGGGGGGCCCAGATACGCAGTATTTT CASMPAGGPDTQYF
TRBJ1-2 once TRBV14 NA TGTGCCAGCAGCCTGTTACAGGGTAGCTATGGCTACACCTTT CASSLLQGSYGYTF
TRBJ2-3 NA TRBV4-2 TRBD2 TGTGCCAGCAGCGCCAACCGTGGGGGAGGGTCCGATACGCAGTATTTT CASSANRGGGSDTQYF
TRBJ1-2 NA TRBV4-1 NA TGCGCCAGCAGCCAAGATTGGGGCAGCTATGGCTACACCTTC CASSQDWGSYGYTF
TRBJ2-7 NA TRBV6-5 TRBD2 TGTGCCAGCAAAATAGCGGGAGCGGACGAGCAGTACTTC CASKIAGADEQYF
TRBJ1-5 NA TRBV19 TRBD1 TGTGCCAGTAGTCGAACGGGACAGATAAATCAGCCCCAGCATTTT CASSRTGQINQPQHF
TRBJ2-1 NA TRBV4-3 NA TGCGCCAGCAGCCAAGAAGGGGCATCAAACAATGAGCAGTTCTTC CASSQEGASNNEQFF
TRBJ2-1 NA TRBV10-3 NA TGTGCCATCAGTTTGAGCGGAGGGGCATTAAATGAGCAGTTCTTC CAISLSGGALNEQFF
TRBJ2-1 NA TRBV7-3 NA TGTGCCAGCAGCTTAGACAGCTACAATGAGCAGTTCTTC CASSLDSYNEQFF